Listed below are T cell receptor beta chains from one sample, sequenced in a study of cytomegalovirus exposure and HLA in healthy donors. The repertoire was sequenced with immunoSEQ multiplex PCR; TCRdb's copy has only in-frame clones and lacks some. The table shows 100,000 or so clones, with around 79% occurring only once. Sample: PBMCs. These receptors were taken from a middle-aged woman in good health and CMV-seropositive. CDR3s include the opening cysteine and the closing phenylalanine or tryptophan.

TRBV5-1 CASSLGASGSNTQYF
TRBV2 CASTQTWHFGQKVSYEQYF
TRBV28 CASSPPRDTQYF
TRBV18 CASSTRTLQGLAGEVEETQYF
TRBV7-6 CASSSLPGTGNTIYF
TRBV19 CASSIQGHTEAFF
TRBV28 CASSLTTSGPPGDEQFF
TRBV7-6 CASSLVGFGKLAEKHNEQFF
TRBV18 CASSPPGQGFSDTQYF
TRBV28 CASSPGPGSTRLTGDGYTF
TRBV27 CASSFGRERPPGNQPQHF
TRBV15 CATSRDRGIQETQYF
TRBV4-2 CASSQGEETQYF
TRBV5-4 CASSPPPGLNYGYTF
TRBV10-1 CARLGSSYEQYF
TRBV6-4 CATRQTLNTGELFF
TRBV28 CASSLSEYEQYF
TRBV27 CASSFRTGDQPQHF
TRBV4-3 CASSQDAASYEQYF
TRBV5-8 CASSLGQGQPQHF
TRBV4-3 CASSQDPDFTDTQYF
TRBV7-2 CASSPRQGRPEELFF
TRBV2 CASSEVGGVADTQYF
TRBV19 CASSMVAGGIWSYNEQFF
TRBV5-1 CASSQTGLNEKLFF
TRBV5-1 CASSRGTSGSTDTQYF